The present T cell receptor beta chain was sequenced within a study of T cell responses to AZD1222 COVID-19 vaccine. Study background: Second-dose intervals of approximately 4 or approximately 12 weeks were pooled. Study-level results: Sampling that yielded the repertoires occurred only after the peak T cell response. Following two doses of AZD1222, Spike-specific TCR breadth and depth rose. CD4 TCRs linked to vaccination spanned spike, dominating at 160-218 and 743-854.

Germline-derived CDR1 and CDR2 are SNHLY and FYNNEI. The CDR3 is made up of 16 amino acids. V shed 2 bases, J shed 7 bases, and the junction held 8 bases outside the gene matches. Concerning this clone: The target antigen is unknown.

Sequencing was performed with immunoSEQ multiplex PCR; in TCRdb, only in-frame clones are kept and a portion is missing. The sample carries approximately 140,000 clones, 94% recorded once. Material: peripheral blood, obtained on day 0 of AZD1222 vaccination. The origin of this receptor is an adult in good health. The chain has TRBV2 and TRBJ1-6; TRBD1 matches 7 bases. The CDR3 DNA is TGTGCCAGCAGTGAACCGAGGACAGGTTCCAATTCACCCCTCCACTTT. This translates into CASSEPRTGSNSPLHF. Using reference TRBV2 and TRBJ1-6 for the parts outside the CDR3, the full variable domain is EPEVTQTPSHQVTQMGQEVILRCVPISNHLYFYWYRQILGQKVEFLVSFYNNEISEKSEIFDDQFSVERPDGSNFTLKIRSTKLEDSAMYFCASSEPRTGSNSPLHFGNGTRLTVT.